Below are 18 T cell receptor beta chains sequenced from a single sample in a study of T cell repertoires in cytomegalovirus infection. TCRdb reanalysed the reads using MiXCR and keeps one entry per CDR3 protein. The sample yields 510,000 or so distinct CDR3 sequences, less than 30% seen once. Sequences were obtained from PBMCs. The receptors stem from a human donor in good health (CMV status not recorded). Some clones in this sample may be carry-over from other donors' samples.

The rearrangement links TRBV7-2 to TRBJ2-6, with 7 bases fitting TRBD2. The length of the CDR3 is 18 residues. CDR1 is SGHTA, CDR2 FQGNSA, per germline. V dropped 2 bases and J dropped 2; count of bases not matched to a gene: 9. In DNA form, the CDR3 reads TGTGCCAGCAGCTTATACGGCGGGAGACCTACTGGGGCCAACGTCCTGACTTTC. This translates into CASSLYGGRPTGANVLTF.

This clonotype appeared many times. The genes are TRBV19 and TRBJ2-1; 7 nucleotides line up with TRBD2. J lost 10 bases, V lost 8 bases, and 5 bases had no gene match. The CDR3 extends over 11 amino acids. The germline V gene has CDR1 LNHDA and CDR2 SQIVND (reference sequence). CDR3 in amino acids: CASRGDREQFF. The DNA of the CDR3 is TGTGCCAGTCGGGGGGATAGAGAGCAGTTCTTC.

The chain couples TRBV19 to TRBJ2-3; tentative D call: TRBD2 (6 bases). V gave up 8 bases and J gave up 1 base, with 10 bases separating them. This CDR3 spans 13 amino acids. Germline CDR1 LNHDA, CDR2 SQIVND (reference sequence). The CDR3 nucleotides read TGTGCCAGTGACCCGGGGGGCACAGATACGCAGTATTTT. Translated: CASDPGGTDTQYF.

This chain's CDR3 is CASSLDGSETQYF. DNA for the CDR3: TGTGCCAGCAGCTTAGACGGCAGCGAGACCCAGTACTTC. The V gene is TRBV11-2, the J gene TRBJ2-5; D gene unclear. Germline V gives CDR1 SGHAT, CDR2 FQNNGV. The length of the CDR3 is 13 residues. Trimming removed 0 bases from V and 5 bases from J, with 7 bases in between.

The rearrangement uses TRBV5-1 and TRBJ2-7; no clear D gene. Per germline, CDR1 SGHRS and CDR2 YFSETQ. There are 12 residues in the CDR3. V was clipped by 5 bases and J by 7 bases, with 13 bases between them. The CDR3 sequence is CASRRALGEQYF. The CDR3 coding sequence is TGCGCCAGCAGGCGCGCGCTAGGGGAGCAGTACTTC.

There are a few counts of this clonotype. CDR3 sequence (DNA): TGCAGCGTTGAAGATCCGGTCTCTGGGGCCAACGTCCTGACTTTC. Its translation: CSVEDPVSGANVLTF. The chain recombines TRBV29-1 with TRBJ2-6; D uncertain. Germline lookup yields CDR1 SQVTM and CDR2 ANQGSEA. The CDR3 length is 15 residues. V lost 0 bases and J 0 bases, leaving 6 bases between the germline ends.

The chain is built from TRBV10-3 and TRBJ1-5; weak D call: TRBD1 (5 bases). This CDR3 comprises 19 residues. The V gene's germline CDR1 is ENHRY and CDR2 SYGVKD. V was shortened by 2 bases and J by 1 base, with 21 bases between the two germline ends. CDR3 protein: CAISETGNRGEGSNQPQHF. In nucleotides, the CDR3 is TGTGCCATCAGTGAGACGGGAAATAGGGGAGAGGGGAGCAATCAGCCCCAGCATTTT.

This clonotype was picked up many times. The CDR3 sequence: CASSLLLAGALEQFF. The DNA of the CDR3 is TGTGCCAGCAGCTTGCTACTAGCGGGAGCGCTCGAGCAGTTCTTC. V gene TRBV11-2 combines with J gene TRBJ2-1, with 11 bases matching TRBD2. The V and J ends lost 3 bases and 10 bases, in that order; junction bases with no gene match: 8. Germline lookup yields CDR1 SGHAT and CDR2 FQNNGV. The CDR3 totals 15 residues.

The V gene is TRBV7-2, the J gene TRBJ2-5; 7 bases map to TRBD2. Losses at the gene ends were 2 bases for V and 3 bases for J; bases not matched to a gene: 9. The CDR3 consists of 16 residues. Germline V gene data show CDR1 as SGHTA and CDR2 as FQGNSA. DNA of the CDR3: TGTGCCAGCAGCTTATTGGGGGGAGGGGTCAAAGAGACCCAGTACTTC. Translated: CASSLLGGGVKETQYF.

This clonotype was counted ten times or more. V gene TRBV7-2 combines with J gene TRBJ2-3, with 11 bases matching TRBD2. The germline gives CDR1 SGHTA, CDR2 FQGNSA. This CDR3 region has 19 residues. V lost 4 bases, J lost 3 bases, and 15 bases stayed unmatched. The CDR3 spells CASSSPLGLAGGGTDTQYF. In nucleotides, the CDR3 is TGTGCCAGCAGCTCCCCATTGGGGCTAGCGGGAGGAGGTACAGATACGCAGTATTTT.

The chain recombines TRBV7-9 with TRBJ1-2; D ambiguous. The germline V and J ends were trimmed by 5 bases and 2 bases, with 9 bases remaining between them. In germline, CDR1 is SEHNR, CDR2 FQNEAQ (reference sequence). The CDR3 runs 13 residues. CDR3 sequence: CASSMDGNYGYTF. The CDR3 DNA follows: TGTGCCAGCAGCATGGACGGGAACTATGGCTACACCTTC.

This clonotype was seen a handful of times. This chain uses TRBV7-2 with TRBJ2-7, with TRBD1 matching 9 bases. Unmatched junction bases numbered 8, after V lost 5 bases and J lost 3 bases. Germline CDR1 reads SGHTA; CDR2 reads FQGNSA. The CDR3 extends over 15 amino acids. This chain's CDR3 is CASSDAGTGYYEQYF. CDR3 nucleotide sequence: TGTGCCAGCAGCGACGCCGGGACAGGGTACTACGAGCAGTACTTC.

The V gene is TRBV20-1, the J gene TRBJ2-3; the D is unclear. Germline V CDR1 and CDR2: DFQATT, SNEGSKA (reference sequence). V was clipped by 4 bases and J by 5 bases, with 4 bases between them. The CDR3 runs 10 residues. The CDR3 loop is CSANIDTQYF. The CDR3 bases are TGCAGTGCTAATATAGATACGCAGTATTTT.

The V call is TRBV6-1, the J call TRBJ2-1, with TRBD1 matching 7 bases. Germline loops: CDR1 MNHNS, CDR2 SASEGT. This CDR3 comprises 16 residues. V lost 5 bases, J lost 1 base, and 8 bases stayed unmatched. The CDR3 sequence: CASSIDGQVSYNEQFF. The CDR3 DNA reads TGTGCCAGCAGTATCGATGGACAGGTATCCTACAATGAGCAGTTCTTC.

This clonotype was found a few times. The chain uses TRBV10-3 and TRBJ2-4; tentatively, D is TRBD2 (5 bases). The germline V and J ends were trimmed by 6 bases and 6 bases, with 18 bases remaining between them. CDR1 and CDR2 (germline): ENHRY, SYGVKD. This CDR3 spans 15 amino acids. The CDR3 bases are TGTGCCATCAGAGCACACACGGATGAGGGAAACATTCAGTACTTC. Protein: CAIRAHTDEGNIQYF.

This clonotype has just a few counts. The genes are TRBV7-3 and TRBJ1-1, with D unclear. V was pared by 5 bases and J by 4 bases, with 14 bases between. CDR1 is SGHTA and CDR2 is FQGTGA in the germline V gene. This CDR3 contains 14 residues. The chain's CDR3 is CASSPRSGVTEAFF. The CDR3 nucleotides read TGTGCCAGCAGCCCGCGCTCCGGGGTCACTGAAGCTTTCTTT.

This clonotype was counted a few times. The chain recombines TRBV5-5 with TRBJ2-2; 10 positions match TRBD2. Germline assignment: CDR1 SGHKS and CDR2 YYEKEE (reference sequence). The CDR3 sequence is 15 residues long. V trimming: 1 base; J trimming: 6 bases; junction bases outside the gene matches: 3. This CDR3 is CASSLSGRAAGELFF. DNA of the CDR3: TGTGCCAGCAGCTTGAGCGGGAGGGCGGCCGGGGAGCTGTTTTTT.

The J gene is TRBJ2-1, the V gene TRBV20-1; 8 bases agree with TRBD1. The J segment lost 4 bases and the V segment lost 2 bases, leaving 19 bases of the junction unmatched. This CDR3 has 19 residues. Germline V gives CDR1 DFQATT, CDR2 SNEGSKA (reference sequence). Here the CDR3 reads CSARLKGAGGALTYNEQFF. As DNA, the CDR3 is TGCAGTGCTAGATTAAAAGGGGCAGGGGGCGCCCTGACTTACAATGAGCAGTTCTTC.